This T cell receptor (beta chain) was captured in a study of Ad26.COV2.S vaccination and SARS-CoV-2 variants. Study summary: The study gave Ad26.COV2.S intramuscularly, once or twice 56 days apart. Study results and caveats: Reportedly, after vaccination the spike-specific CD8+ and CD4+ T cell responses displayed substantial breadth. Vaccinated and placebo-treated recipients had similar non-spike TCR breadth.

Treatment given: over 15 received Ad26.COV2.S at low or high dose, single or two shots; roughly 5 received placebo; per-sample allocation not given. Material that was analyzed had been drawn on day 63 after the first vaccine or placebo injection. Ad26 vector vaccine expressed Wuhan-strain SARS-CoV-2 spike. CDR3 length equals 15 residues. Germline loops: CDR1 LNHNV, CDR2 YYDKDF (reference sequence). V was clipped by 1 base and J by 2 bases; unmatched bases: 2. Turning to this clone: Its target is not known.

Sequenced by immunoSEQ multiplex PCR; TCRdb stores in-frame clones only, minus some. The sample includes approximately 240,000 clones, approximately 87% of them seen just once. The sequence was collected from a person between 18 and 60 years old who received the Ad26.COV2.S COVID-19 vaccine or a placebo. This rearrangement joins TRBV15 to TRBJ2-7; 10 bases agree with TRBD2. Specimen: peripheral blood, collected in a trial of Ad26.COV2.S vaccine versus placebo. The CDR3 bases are TGTGCCACCAGCAGAGGAGCGGGAGGGACCTACGAGCAGTACTTC. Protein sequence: CATSRGAGGTYEQYF.